This T cell receptor (beta chain) is from a study of T cells expressing NK-cell markers (dated by TCRdb to about 2020). Turning to the overall study: In sorted CD3+CD56+NKG2C+, CD3+CD56+NKG2C- and CD3+CD56-NKG2C+ T-cell subsets from several donors, TCR beta-chain repertoires were profiled. Seven of the eight sequenced donors were HCMV-seropositive and one was HCMV-seronegative. The study sequenced eight donors, all healthy volunteers chosen at random: three men and five women. Libraries were sequenced as 2 x 150 bp reads on Illumina HiSeq 2000/2500, MiSeq or NextSeq. What the research found in general, with its limitations: In over 5 donors, the dominant CD3+CD56+NKG2C+ clonotypes were among the top 10 CD8+ clonotypes and accounted for about 1.0-7.5% of CD8+ T cells. Whether the expanded NKG2C-expressing T cell clones were specific for HCMV antigens remained unclear. Those dominant clonotypes were again the most abundant among CD3+CD56-NKG2C+ cells in a handful of donors, at roughly 25-65%.

The reads were generated on an Illumina HiSeq 2000. TCR beta cDNA libraries were prepared using 5'RACE template switching, which introduced a universal primer site and unique molecular identifiers. Synthesis of cDNA was primed from the TCR beta constant segment and was followed by two consecutive PCR amplification steps. The study's own analysis went as follows. Reads were demultiplexed and grouped by UMI with MIGEC, and clonotypes were assembled and quantified with MiTCR. To exclude erroneous sequences, any TCR cDNA sequence not supported by at least two reads was discarded. Downstream repertoire analysis used the tcR package, and clonotypes were matched across fractions by CDR3 nucleotide sequence plus V segment. VDJmatch was used to annotate antigen specificity against VDJdb, with one amino acid substitution in CDR3 allowed. TCRdb reprocessed the reads, reporting each CDR3 protein sequence once and no DNA. TCRdb, not the authors, supplied the V and J calls. The sample table records 400,000 or so distinct CDR3 sequences. The leading ten clones occupy roughly a tenth of the sample.

The CDR3, from cysteine to phenylalanine, totals 16 residues. No DNA appears here. The germline V gene yields MGHRA for CDR1 and YSYEKL for CDR2. Details on this clonotype: This receptor's antigen is unknown.

A commercial ELISA kit detecting HCMV-specific IgG in serum was used to determine HCMV serostatus. Peripheral blood mononuclear cells were isolated from blood by Ficoll density gradient centrifugation. The chain joins TRBV4-1 to TRBJ2-2; the D gene TCRdb calls, TRBD2, cannot be checked with no DNA. Sequencing was performed on blood T cells: a sorted CD56 or NKG2C T cell subset, CD4+ or CD8+ T cells, or bulk PBMC T cells (not recorded which). The TCR originated in a woman aged 50 to 60 in good health. Donor details come from another sample of the same person, matched by shared clones. For the CDR3, the sequence is CASSQGPGGPSGELFF.